Listed here are 5 T cell receptor beta chains from one sample, sequenced in a study of blood T cells in healthy people across ages (dated by TCRdb to about 2015). Library preparation used 5' RACE. Sequencing was performed on an Illumina HiSeq 2500. The second PCR ran for about 7 to 11 cycles and used a J-beta primer mix along with a sample-barcoded 5' primer. TCRdb took the public reads, trimmed them with fastp at Q25, ran MiXCR for clone calling and kept in-frame beta chains. Identical CDR3 proteins give one entry, which carries the most common genes and DNA. The sample has 600,000 to 850,000 distinct CDR3 sequences on record, 43% of them singletons. The ten top clones hold 20% to 25% of the sample. The sequenced material came from blood. These TCRs come from a woman aged 60-75 years in good health.

The chain couples TRBV28 to TRBJ1-1, with 9 bases matching TRBD1. Germline CDR1 reads MDHEN; CDR2 reads SYDVKM. The CDR3 has 15 residues. The V and J ends lost 5 bases and 1 base, in that order; junction bases with no gene match: 5. CDR3 nucleotide sequence: TGTGCCAGCAGTCCCTCGGGACAGGGGAACACTGAAGCTTTCTTT. Its protein product is CASSPSGQGNTEAFF. Variable domain in full (rest from reference TRBV28 and TRBJ1-1): DVKVTQSSRYLVKRTGEKVFLECVQDMDHENMFWYRQDPGLGLRLIYFSYDVKMKEKGDIPEGYSVSREKKERFSLILESASTNQTSMYLCASSPSGQGNTEAFFGQGTRLTVV.

The V and J genes are TRBV20-1 and TRBJ1-6, with D uncertain. The length of the CDR3 is 14 residues. The V gene lost 3 bases and the J gene lost 5 bases, with 11 bases spanning the gap. CDR1 and CDR2 from the germline V gene are DFQATT and SNEGSKA (reference sequence). CDR3 residues: CSARGRPNNSPLHF. CDR3 DNA: TGCAGTGCTAGGGGCCGTCCGAATAATTCACCCCTCCACTTT.

This chain connects TRBV29-1 to TRBJ2-7; unclear D gene. Germline V gene lookup returns CDR1 SQVTM and CDR2 ANQGSEA. The CDR3 consists of 13 residues. V lost 3 bases, J lost 7 bases, and 16 bases lay in between. CDR3 in amino acids: CSVELQVYNEQYF. CDR3 coding DNA: TGCAGCGTTGAGCTGCAGGTCTACAATGAGCAGTACTTC.

V usage is TRBV6-5 and J usage is TRBJ2-7; 8 bases are shared with TRBD2. From germline, CDR1 is MNHEY and CDR2 SVGAGI. The CDR3 covers 14 residues. V gave up 0 bases and J gave up 5 bases; unmatched junction bases: 3. The CDR3 nucleotides read TGTGCCAGCAGTTACTCACTGACTAGCGACGAGCAGTACTTC. This sequence encodes CASSYSLTSDEQYF.

This rearrangement joins TRBV12-3 or TRBV12-4 to TRBJ2-5, with TRBD2 matching over 10 bases. Trimming at V came to 2 bases and at J to 5 bases, leaving 5 bases not matched to a gene. The CDR3 totals 15 residues. Here the CDR3 reads CASSLPSGRGETQYF. CDR3 nucleotides: TGTGCCAGCAGTTTACCTAGCGGGAGAGGTGAGACCCAGTACTTC.